This record covers a single T cell receptor beta chain. CDR3 length equals 16 residues. Per the germline V gene, CDR1 is SGHDT and CDR2 is YYEEEE. V dropped 4 bases and J dropped 4; count of bases not matched to a gene: 10. This sample was included in a study of blood T cell repertoires in COVID-19. Study details: COVID-19 samples from acute and convalescent phases originated in the United States, Italy and Spain.

This table comes from immunoSEQ multiplex PCR, and its TCRdb copy is limited to in-frame clones, with some not included. In the table there are about 280,000 clones, 88% of which are singletons. Sequenced material: peripheral blood. This clonotype was sampled from a man aged 18 to 29 with active or convalescent COVID-19. This rearrangement joins TRBV5-6 to TRBJ2-1, with 8 bases aligning to TRBD1. CDR3 in DNA: TGTGCCAGCAGCCGAATCGGACAGGGATCGTACAATGAGCAGTTCTTC. Translated, it gives CASSRIGQGSYNEQFF.